The 24 T cell receptor beta chains listed next were all sequenced from one sample in a study of blood T cell repertoires in COVID-19. Sequencing was performed with immunoSEQ multiplex PCR; in TCRdb, only in-frame clones are kept and a portion is missing. The sample holds under 200,000 clones; about four fifths are singletons and the top ten take roughly 13%. Source material: peripheral blood. The receptors shown here come from a man aged 70 or older who had recovered from COVID-19.

J is TRBJ2-3 and V is TRBV13, with D possibly being TRBD1 (6 bases). The CDR3 contains 15 residues. With 4 bases removed from V and 0 bases from J, the gap between germline ends came to 11 bases. Per germline, CDR1 PRHDT and CDR2 FYEKMQ (reference sequence). Written as DNA, the CDR3 is TGTGCCAGCAGCTCTCAAGGACAGAGCACAGATACGCAGTATTTT. This encodes CASSSQGQSTDTQYF.

This sequence joins TRBV4-1 and TRBJ2-2, with TRBD2 matching 9 bases. V was clipped by 0 bases and J by 2 bases; unmatched bases: 7. This CDR3 has 18 amino acids. Germline V CDR1 and CDR2: MGHRA, YSYEKL. The CDR3 DNA is TGCGCCAGCAGCCAAGAGTTCGTAGCGGGAGTTAACACCGGGGAGCTGTTTTTT. Protein: CASSQEFVAGVNTGELFF.

The J gene is TRBJ2-1, the V gene TRBV9; 10 bases agree with TRBD1. The V and J ends lost 4 bases and 8 bases, in that order; junction bases with no gene match: 6. Germline CDR1 reads SGDLS; CDR2 reads YYNGEE. The CDR3 runs 14 residues. The CDR3 DNA sequence: TGTGCCAGCAGCCTACGGACAGGGGGAGATGAGCAGTTCTTC. As protein: CASSLRTGGDEQFF.

Only a few counts were recorded for this clone. The chain has TRBV9 and TRBJ2-1, with 7 bases identical to TRBD1. Germline assignment: CDR1 SGDLS and CDR2 YYNGEE. The CDR3 covers 14 residues. V lost 0 bases, J lost 7 bases, and 4 bases stayed unmatched. Here the CDR3 DNA reads TGTGCCAGCAGCGTAGCTGGGACAGAGAATGAGCAGTTCTTC. Its translation is CASSVAGTENEQFF.

The genes are TRBV6-4 and TRBJ1-2; 7 positions agree with TRBD1. The CDR3 runs 16 residues. Trimming cost V 1 base and J 4 bases; bases outside gene matches: 9. CDR1 and CDR2 (germline): MRHNA, SNTAGT. The CDR3 spells CASSDYNTGEPYGYTF. CDR3 in DNA: TGTGCCAGCAGTGACTACAATACAGGGGAGCCCTATGGCTACACCTTC.

Notes on this clone: The same CDR3 is also encoded by other DNA sequences in this sample. In DNA form, the CDR3 reads TGTGCCAGCAGCGCACACACAGATACGCAGTATTTT. Amino acid sequence: CASSAHTDTQYF. The J gene is TRBJ2-3, the V gene TRBV9; D is unresolved. This CDR3 is 12 amino acids long. Between the trimmed V and J ends, which lost 3 bases and 2 bases, there was a span of 4 bases. Germline CDR1 SGDLS, CDR2 YYNGEE.

The chain recombines TRBV6-2 or TRBV6-3 with TRBJ1-2, with TRBD1 matching 7 bases. The V segment lost 2 bases and the J segment 1 base; nucleotides outside the gene matches: 10. Germline V CDR1 and CDR2: MNHEY, SVGEGT. The CDR3 length is 17 residues. CDR3 in DNA: TGTGCCAGCAGTTACCCTTCGACAGGGACGATTAACTATGGCTACACCTTC. Its protein product is CASSYPSTGTINYGYTF.

The sample holds one count of this clone. The CDR3 loop reads CASSQLWGGSNQPQHF. Here the CDR3 DNA reads TGCGCCAGCAGCCAGCTATGGGGAGGGAGCAATCAGCCCCAGCATTTT. The gene calls are TRBV4-1 and TRBJ1-5; D remains ambiguous. The germline gives CDR1 MGHRA, CDR2 YSYEKL. V shed 3 bases and J shed 1 base, with 13 bases lying between them. This CDR3 contains 16 residues.

The chain employs TRBV5-6 and TRBJ2-4; D not resolved. The V end was cut by 2 bases, the J end by 6 bases, with 15 bases between. CDR3 size: 15 residues. Per the germline V gene, CDR1 is SGHDT and CDR2 is YYEEEE. CDR3 protein: CASSLRLGQRNIQYF. The CDR3 nucleotides read TGTGCCAGCAGCTTAAGGTTGGGTCAGCGAAACATTCAGTACTTC.

This rearrangement joins TRBV7-9 to TRBJ2-2; perhaps TRBD1 as D (6 bases). The CDR3 sequence is 15 residues long. Germline loops: CDR1 SEHNR, CDR2 FQNEAQ (reference sequence). The V end was cut by 5 bases, the J end by 0 bases, with 10 bases between. CDR3 bases: TGTGCCAGCAGCCCCGGGACAACGAACACCGGGGAGCTGTTTTTT. It codes for CASSPGTTNTGELFF.

This clone occurred a few times. This chain connects TRBV18 to TRBJ1-2; D ambiguous. The V gene's germline CDR1 is KGHSH and CDR2 LQKENI. The CDR3 sequence is 15 residues long. V gave up 2 bases and J gave up 5 bases, with 15 bases separating them. The CDR3 is CASSPSREPEYGYTF. The CDR3 nucleotides read TGTGCCAGCTCACCATCGCGGGAGCCGGAGTATGGCTACACCTTC. The variable domain in full, with the rest retrieved from reference TRBV18 and TRBJ1-2, is NAGVMQNPRHLVRRRGQEARLRCSPMKGHSHVYWYRQLPEEGLKFMVYLQKENIIDESGMPKERFSAEFPKEGPSILRIQQVVRGDSAAYFCASSPSREPEYGYTFGSGTRLTVV.

The rearrangement links TRBV7-8 to TRBJ2-1; TRBD2 matches at 9 bases. Trimming cost V 1 base and J 6 bases; bases outside gene matches: 4. CDR1 is SGHVS, CDR2 FQNEAQ, per germline. This CDR3 comprises 15 residues. The DNA of the CDR3 is TGTGCCAGCAGCTTAGATTCAGCGGGAGGCAATGAGCAGTTCTTC. Its translation: CASSLDSAGGNEQFF.

This chain uses TRBV27 with TRBJ2-1; perhaps TRBD2 as D (5 bases). The CDR3 has 18 amino acids. Germline assignment: CDR1 MNHEY and CDR2 SMNVEV (reference sequence). V lost 2 bases to trimming and J lost 6 bases, with 23 bases between them. In DNA, the CDR3 is TGTGCCAGCAGTTTAGGGGTCTCCCATCGAGGGAGTCGCAATGAGCAGTTCTTC. Translated, it gives CASSLGVSHRGSRNEQFF.

V gene TRBV5-1 combines with J gene TRBJ2-1; tentatively, D is TRBD2 (7 bases). V lost 0 bases, J lost 2 bases, and 9 bases lay in between. The germline CDR1 and CDR2 sequences are SGHRS and YFSETQ. The CDR3 is 15 amino acids. This CDR3 reads CASSLEGGPYNEQFF. The CDR3 nucleotides read TGCGCCAGCAGCTTGGAGGGGGGGCCCTACAATGAGCAGTTCTTC.

The V and J genes are TRBV6-2 or TRBV6-3 and TRBJ2-7, with D hard to call. The ends were cut back, 2 bases at V and 0 bases at J, with 11 bases in the middle. Germline CDR1 and CDR2: MNHEY and SVGEGT. The CDR3 spans 15 residues. This CDR3 reads CASSYHGRSSYEQYF. The CDR3, as DNA: TGTGCCAGCAGTTACCACGGAAGGAGCTCCTACGAGCAGTACTTC.

This chain joins TRBV10-3 and TRBJ2-6, with 9 bases identical to TRBD1. The CDR3 spans 18 residues. Germline assignment: CDR1 ENHRY and CDR2 SYGVKD. The V segment lost 4 bases and the J segment 0 bases; nucleotides outside the gene matches: 7. CDR3 sequence: CAISGRQGVTSGANVLTF. CDR3 sequence (DNA): TGTGCCATCAGTGGAAGACAGGGGGTCACCTCTGGGGCCAACGTCCTGACTTTC.

The V call is TRBV11-2, the J call TRBJ1-1, with 7 bases lining up with TRBD1. This CDR3 spans 12 amino acids. Germline CDR1 and CDR2: SGHAT and FQNNGV. V trimming: 5 bases; J trimming: 4 bases; junction bases outside the gene matches: 1. The CDR3: CASSPGGTEAFF. The CDR3 nucleotides are TGTGCCAGCAGCCCAGGGGGCACTGAAGCTTTCTTT. The complete variable domain, with remaining parts taken from reference TRBV11-2 and TRBJ1-1, reads EAGVAQSPRYKIIEKRQSVAFWCNPISGHATLYWYQQILGQGPKLLIQFQNNGVVDDSQLPKDRFSAERLKGVDSTLKIQPAKLEDSAVYLCASSPGGTEAFFGQGTRLTVV.

The chain employs TRBV28 and TRBJ1-1; no clear D gene. CDR1 MDHEN and CDR2 SYDVKM come from the germline V gene. CDR3 size: 14 residues. The V end lost 3 bases, the J end lost 1 base, and 9 bases lay between the germline ends. CDR3 protein: CASSLGHRNTEAFF. CDR3 nucleotides: TGTGCCAGCAGTTTGGGTCACAGGAACACTGAAGCTTTCTTT.

This chain joins TRBV15 and TRBJ2-7, with D maybe TRBD2 (6 bases). Germline V gene data show CDR1 as LNHNV and CDR2 as YYDKDF (reference sequence). Trimming shortened V by 0 bases and J by 9 bases, and 27 bases separated the two germline ends. This CDR3 has 18 residues. In DNA, the CDR3 is TGTGCCACCAGCAGAGACTATTATGCCGGGACTGGGACTGACGGGCAGTACTTC. This gives the protein CATSRDYYAGTGTDGQYF.

Only a few counts were recorded for this clone. This sequence joins TRBV4-1 and TRBJ1-5; D unclear. This CDR3 has 15 amino acids. V lost 1 base and J lost 0, with 7 bases in between. In germline, CDR1 is MGHRA, CDR2 YSYEKL. The DNA of the CDR3 is TGCGCCAGCAGCCAAGCCGGGAATAGCAATCAGCCCCAGCATTTT. Translated: CASSQAGNSNQPQHF.

This clone appeared once. The chain has TRBV24-1 and TRBJ2-2; a weak D match, TRBD1 (6 bases). The CDR3 has 17 residues. Germline V CDR1 and CDR2: KGHDR, SFDVKD. V shed 5 bases and J shed 0 bases, with 15 bases lying between them. CDR3 DNA: TGTGCCACCAGTGGCGTACAGGGCAGATCGAACACCGGGGAGCTGTTTTTT. Protein: CATSGVQGRSNTGELFF.

The chain combines TRBV5-1 with TRBJ2-7; 9 bases match TRBD1. CDR3 length: 15 amino acids. From germline, CDR1 is SGHRS and CDR2 YFSETQ. The V and J ends lost 4 bases and 6 bases, in that order; junction bases with no gene match: 11. CDR3 region: CASSSSAGTGLEQYF. CDR3 nucleotides: TGCGCCAGCAGCAGCTCCGCCGGGACAGGGCTCGAGCAGTACTTC.

V and J are TRBV18 and TRBJ2-2; weak D call: TRBD1 (6 bases). V lost 5 bases and J lost 0, with 10 bases in between. In germline, CDR1 is KGHSH, CDR2 LQKENI. The CDR3 is 15 amino acids. The CDR3 is CASSSDRANTGELFF. As DNA, the CDR3 is TGTGCCAGCTCATCGGACAGAGCGAACACCGGGGAGCTGTTTTTT.

The chain is built from TRBV7-2 and TRBJ2-1; no definite D call. V was shortened by 0 bases and J by 0 bases, with 9 bases between the two germline ends. In germline, CDR1 is SGHTA, CDR2 FQGNSA. This CDR3 is 16 amino acids long. DNA of the CDR3: TGTGCCAGCAGCTTAGCTGCCTCCAGCTCCTACAATGAGCAGTTCTTC. Protein sequence: CASSLAASSSYNEQFF.